The source of this T cell receptor (beta chain) is a study of blood T cell repertoires in COVID-19 (dated by TCRdb to the early 2020s). Study-level background: The collaborator samples originated in the United States, Italy and Spain and spanned the acute and convalescent phases of COVID-19. The sample metadata nearly always contained a de-identified subject ID, COVID-19 status, age in years and sex. The samples were drawn from the first 160 participants of the ongoing ImmuneRACE study and from 1,200 or so subjects provided by 6 global collaborators. The prospective study material was composed of cDNA or gDNA derived from T cells, B-cell-depleted T cells, or PBMCs. Where available, HLA class I and class II types were taken from metadata supplied by the sample provider and were not determined by assay-based typing. The repertoires were released in a freely available public database intended as a resource for research on the immune response to SARS-CoV-2. The dataset comprised deeply sampled blood TCRbeta repertoires from subjects exposed to, actively infected with, or recovered from COVID-19.

The paper as a whole reports these results and caveats: How much clinical and demographic metadata was included differed by source and by participant, and the metadata was provided uncurated.

Samples from volunteer blood donors who had recovered from COVID-19 were contributed by a second Seattle source. Each collaborating institution followed its own protocols to collect whole blood in K2EDTA tubes. For TCRbeta analysis, collaborators shipped samples as frozen whole blood, isolated PBMCs, or DNA extracted from either of those sample types. TCRbeta CDR3 regions were amplified from genomic DNA by means of the immunoSEQ Assay, a bias-controlled multiplex PCR. On the study's bioinformatics: The number of nucleated cells in each sample was estimated by amplification of reference gene primers within the assay. Sequence reads were collapsed and filtered to measure the absolute abundance of every unique TCRbeta CDR3 rearrangement. For each sample, productive Simpson clonality was calculated as the square root of Simpson's diversity index across productive rearrangements. This immuneACCESS table, as held by TCRdb, lists in-frame sequences with V and J called but not all clones. Of the missing ones, under half trace to an unresolved V gene in checked studies; the others have no known cause. The V and J calls and clone size were taken over from that table, and D and trimming were inferred from the DNA. This sample comprises some 260,000 clones, roughly 84% of them detected only once. The ten largest clones represent approximately 2.2% of the sample.

Deletion took 4 bases off V and 0 bases off J, with a span of 17 bases between the germline ends. From cysteine to phenylalanine, the CDR3 is 17 amino acids long. The read is trimmed to its CDR3 DNA, 51 bases read in frame from base 1. Based on the germline V gene, the CDR1 and CDR2 sequences are SGHRS and YFSETQ. This clone was detected once. The antigen it recognizes is unknown. No much larger clonotype is one base removed from it; base qualities were not supplied. The sequence was obtained from a woman between 40 and 55 years old who had recovered from COVID-19. The chain is made from TRBV5-1 and TRBJ2-1; the D gene assignment is ambiguous. The sequenced sample consisted of peripheral blood. The CDR3 here reads CASSPEAAGLSYNEQFF. The sequence in DNA is TGCGCCAGCAGCCCAGAGGCTGCTGGCCTCTCCTACAATGAGCAGTTCTTC. The CDR3 plus the reference TRBV5-1 and TRBJ2-1 genes for the other parts give the full variable domain: KAGVTQTPRYLIKTRGQQVTLSCSPISGHRSVSWYQQTPGQGLQFLFEYFSETQRNKGNFPGRFSGRQFSNSRSEMNVSTLELGDSALYLCASSPEAAGLSYNEQFFGPGTRLTVL.